These 17 T cell receptor beta chains came from one sample sequenced in a study of cytotoxic CD8 clonotypes in ibrutinib-treated CLL. Some clones are missing from TCRdb's copy, which holds only in-frame ones; the method was immunoSEQ multiplex PCR. The table lists 55,000 to 80,000 clones, approximately 90% of them singletons. Sequencing was performed on PBMCs, taken after 12 months of ibrutinib treatment. The source is a human donor with chronic lymphocytic leukemia.

This sequence joins TRBV6-1 and TRBJ1-1; possible D gene TRBD1, 5 bases. Germline CDR1 and CDR2: MNHNS and SASEGT. V shed 2 bases and J shed 1 base, with 14 bases lying between them. This CDR3 is 16 amino acids long. As DNA, the CDR3 is TGTGCCAGCAGTGAAAACTTCAGGGTGGGGAACACTGAAGCTTTCTTT. This translates into CASSENFRVGNTEAFF.

This chain uses TRBV19 with TRBJ1-1; D not certain. This CDR3 region has 16 residues. CDR1 is LNHDA and CDR2 is SQIVND in the germline V gene (reference sequence). Trimming left V 3 bases short and J 11 bases short, with 25 bases between. In DNA form, the CDR3 reads TGTGCCAGTAGTATCCTTTACGTGGGCAGGATGGCTGGGGCTTTCTTT. This translates into CASSILYVGRMAGAFF.

The chain combines TRBV5-5 with TRBJ2-7, with 12 bases fitting TRBD1. The CDR3 runs 13 residues. Trimming cost V 7 bases and J 6 bases; bases outside gene matches: 5. In germline, CDR1 is SGHKS, CDR2 YYEKEE (reference sequence). The CDR3 DNA is TGTGCCAGCGGGGGACAGGGGGCTCGCGAGCAGTACTTC. Its translation is CASGGQGAREQYF. The entire variable domain, with the rest obtained from reference TRBV5-5 and TRBJ2-7, is as follows: DAGVTQSPTHLIKTRGQQVTLRCSPISGHKSVSWYQQVLGQGPQFIFQYYEKEERGRGNFPDRFSARQFPNYSSELNVNALLLGDSALYLCASGGQGAREQYFGPGTRLTVT.

This sequence joins TRBV27 and TRBJ2-3; TRBD1 or TRBD2 may be the D gene (7 bases each). In germline, CDR1 is MNHEY, CDR2 SMNVEV (reference sequence). V was shortened by 1 base and J by 3 bases, with 20 bases between the two germline ends. The CDR3 has 18 residues. The CDR3, as DNA: TGTGCCAGCAGTTTATTTAAGGGAAGCGGGACAGCGACAGATACGCAGTATTTT. It is translated as CASSLFKGSGTATDTQYF.

J is TRBJ2-3 and V is TRBV25-1; 10 bases match TRBD2. The CDR3 loop spans 15 amino acids. V was clipped by 1 base and J by 5 bases; unmatched bases: 3. Germline V gene lookup returns CDR1 MGHDK and CDR2 SYGVNS. The chain's CDR3 is CASSEWASGRDTQYF. CDR3 bases: TGTGCCAGCAGTGAATGGGCTAGCGGGAGAGATACGCAGTATTTT.

The V and J genes are TRBV19 and TRBJ2-2, with 8 bases matching TRBD1. Trimming cost V 4 bases and J 5 bases; bases outside gene matches: 6. This CDR3 has 15 residues. Germline CDR1 is LNHDA and CDR2 is SQIVND (reference sequence). Here the CDR3 reads CASSTQGAGTGELFF. CDR3 sequence (DNA): TGTGCCAGTAGTACCCAGGGGGCAGGGACCGGGGAGCTGTTTTTT.

The rearrangement uses TRBV18 and TRBJ2-7; D gene unclear. The CDR3 covers 14 residues. Germline V gene data show CDR1 as KGHSH and CDR2 as LQKENI. V was trimmed by 0 bases and J by 3 bases, leaving 9 bases between them. The CDR3 reads CASSPPSRNYEQYF. CDR3 in DNA: TGTGCCAGCTCACCACCCTCTAGAAACTACGAGCAGTACTTC. Drawing the rest from reference TRBV18 and TRBJ2-7, the complete variable domain is NAGVMQNPRHLVRRRGQEARLRCSPMKGHSHVYWYRQLPEEGLKFMVYLQKENIIDESGMPKERFSAEFPKEGPSILRIQQVVRGDSAAYFCASSPPSRNYEQYFGPGTRLTVT.

This rearrangement joins TRBV30 to TRBJ2-5, with D possibly matching TRBD2 (5 bases). Between the trimmed V and J ends, which lost 0 bases and 7 bases, there was a span of 18 bases. CDR1 and CDR2 (germline): GTSNPN, SVGIG (reference sequence). The CDR3 consists of 15 residues. The CDR3 DNA reads as TGTGCCTGGAGTGTACCTACTACAGCACGGGGGACCCAGTACTTC. It translates to CAWSVPTTARGTQYF.

DNA of the CDR3: TGTGCCAGCAGCTTTAACAGTCGATCCTACGAGCAGTACTTC. Amino acids: CASSFNSRSYEQYF. The rearrangement links TRBV7-8 to TRBJ2-7; D remains ambiguous. The CDR3 runs 14 residues. V dropped 3 bases and J dropped 1 base, with 10 bases sitting between them. CDR1 and CDR2 (germline): SGHVS, FQNEAQ.

The count of this clone is one. This rearrangement joins TRBV4-1 to TRBJ1-2, with D possibly TRBD1 on 6 matching bases. The CDR3 has 14 residues. Looked up from germline, CDR1 is MGHRA and CDR2 is YSYEKL. Deletions cut 3 bases from V and 8 bases from J, with 16 bases between. CDR3 sequence reads: CASSHRTAHWGYTF. DNA for the CDR3: TGCGCCAGCAGCCACAGGACAGCTCATTGGGGCTACACCTTC.

This clone came up a few times. The chain joins TRBV18 to TRBJ2-1, with 14 bases identical to TRBD2. CDR1 and CDR2 (germline): KGHSH, LQKENI. The CDR3 consists of 19 residues. Trimming took 5 bases from V and 7 from J; bases not matched to a gene: 16. CDR3 residues: CASSSGTGTSGSSMNEQFF. Written as DNA, the CDR3 is TGTGCCAGCTCAAGCGGAACCGGGACTAGCGGGAGTAGTATGAATGAGCAGTTCTTC.

The J gene is TRBJ2-1, the V gene TRBV7-9, with 10 positions matching TRBD2. V shed 5 bases, J shed 7 bases, and the junction held 11 bases outside the gene matches. This CDR3 has 16 amino acids. The germline gives CDR1 SEHNR, CDR2 FQNEAQ (reference sequence). The CDR3 reads CASSLSGPSGSNEQFF. CDR3 sequence (DNA): TGTGCCAGCAGCCTCTCGGGGCCTAGCGGGAGTAATGAGCAGTTCTTC. Looking up the rest from reference TRBV7-9 and TRBJ2-1 gives the full variable domain: DTGVSQNPRHKITKRGQNVTFRCDPISEHNRLYWYRQTLGQGPEFLTYFQNEAQLEKSRLLSDRFSAERPKGSFSTLEIQRTEQGDSAMYLCASSLSGPSGSNEQFFGPGTRLTVL.

V and J are TRBV6-5 and TRBJ1-5; D gene ambiguous. The V gene's germline CDR1 is MNHEY and CDR2 SVGAGI. Trimming took off 5 bases at V and 4 bases at J, with 12 bases between the two ends. CDR3 length: 14 amino acids. The CDR3 here is CASSDRAINQPQHF. In DNA, the CDR3 is TGTGCCAGCAGTGACCGGGCCATTAATCAGCCCCAGCATTTT.

V usage is TRBV7-3 and J usage is TRBJ1-5; weak D call: TRBD1 (5 bases). Germline-derived CDR1 and CDR2 are SGHTA and FQGTGA. The germline V and J ends were trimmed by 5 bases and 6 bases, with 20 bases remaining between them. The CDR3 spans 16 residues. The CDR3 is CASSPKYRLGVQPQHF. In DNA form, the CDR3 reads TGTGCCAGCAGCCCTAAATACAGGTTAGGGGTTCAGCCCCAGCATTTT.

This chain links TRBV4-1 with TRBJ2-7, with 7 nucleotides matching TRBD2. The V segment lost 4 bases and the J segment 6 bases; nucleotides outside the gene matches: 12. This CDR3 is 15 amino acids long. Germline CDR1 and CDR2: MGHRA and YSYEKL. The CDR3 protein is CASSPLELGEGEQYF. CDR3 bases: TGCGCCAGCAGCCCATTGGAGTTGGGGGAGGGCGAGCAGTACTTC.

V and J are TRBV19 and TRBJ1-2, with TRBD1 identical over 7 bases. The V gene's germline CDR1 is LNHDA and CDR2 SQIVND (reference sequence). The CDR3 has 14 residues. After removal of 1 base from V and 4 bases from J, the junction contained 3 bases not matched to a gene. CDR3 region: CASSIGQGFYGYTF. The CDR3 region has the DNA TGTGCCAGTAGTATAGGACAGGGATTCTATGGCTACACCTTC.

This clone was found a few times. The chain uses TRBV4-1 and TRBJ1-2, with 11 bases fitting TRBD1. The J segment lost 11 bases and the V segment lost 1 base, leaving 12 bases of the junction unmatched. The V gene's germline CDR1 is MGHRA and CDR2 YSYEKL. CDR3 size: 16 residues. The DNA for the CDR3 is TGCGCCAGCAGCCAAGGGTTGGACAGGGGGCGCCTCTATTACACCTTC. It encodes CASSQGLDRGRLYYTF.